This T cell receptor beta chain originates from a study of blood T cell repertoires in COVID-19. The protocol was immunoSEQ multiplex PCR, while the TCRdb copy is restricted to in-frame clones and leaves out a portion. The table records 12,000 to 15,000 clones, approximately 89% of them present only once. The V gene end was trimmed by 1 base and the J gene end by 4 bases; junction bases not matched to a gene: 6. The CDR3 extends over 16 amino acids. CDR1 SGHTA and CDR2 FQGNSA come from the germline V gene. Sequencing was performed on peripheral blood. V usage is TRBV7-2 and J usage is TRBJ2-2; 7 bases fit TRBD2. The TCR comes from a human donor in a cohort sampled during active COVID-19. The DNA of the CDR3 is TGTGCCAGCAGCTTAGTTGCTAGCGGAGTCACCGGGGAGCTGTTTTTT. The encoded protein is CASSLVASGVTGELFF.